A selection of T cell receptor beta chains follows, all from one sample in a study of CD8 T cells in ankylosing spondylitis. TCRdb analysed the 5' RACE reads with MiXCR anew, one entry per CDR3 protein. The data show nearly 350,000 distinct CDR3 sequences, roughly 14% seen once. Sequencing used blood, either unsorted or a sorted T cell fraction (not recorded which). All receptors come from a male donor with ankylosing spondylitis or in good health (not recorded which). Each CDR3 is given with its conserved first and last residue. The D gene is left open where the match is weak. Size values are once, few and many counts, or a class for expanded clones, and some rows have none.

V	J	length	size	D	DNA	CDR3
TRBV6-1	TRBJ2-6	17	few	TRBD1	TGTGCCAGCAGGATCGGACAGGGAGCCTCTGGGGCCAACGTCCTGACTTTC	CASRIGQGASGANVLTF
TRBV9	TRBJ2-1	17	-	-	TGTGCCAGCAGTCCGCCGGATTCAGGTCGTCGTTGGGATGAGCAGTTCTTC	CASSPPDSGRRWDEQFF
TRBV12-3/TRBV12-4	TRBJ2-3	13	few	-	TGTGCCAGCAGTTTACCTGCGCGGGATACGCAGTATTTT	CASSLPARDTQYF
TRBV20-1	TRBJ1-5	13	-	TRBD1	TGCAGTGCTAGAGCAACAGGGGATCAGCCCCAGCATTTT	CSARATGDQPQHF
TRBV10-1	TRBJ1-2	15	-	TRBD1	TGCGCCAGCAGTGAGACGGGACAGGGACCCTATGGCTACACCTTC	CASSETGQGPYGYTF
TRBV19	TRBJ2-3	16	-	TRBD1	TGTGCCAGTAGTATTGGCGGGACAGGGGGGACAGATACGCAGTATTTT	CASSIGGTGGTDTQYF
TRBV3-1	TRBJ1-3	15	few	-	TGTGCCAGCAGCCGGGAGGTCCTCTCTGGAAACACCATATATTTT	CASSREVLSGNTIYF
TRBV2	TRBJ1-2	11	-	-	TGTGCCAGCAGGGACGGCTATGGCTACACCTTC	CASRDGYGYTF
TRBV29-1	TRBJ1-2	14	-	-	TGCAGCGTTGAAGATCTGGGAGGCCGGCGGGGCTACACCTTC	CSVEDLGGRRGYTF
TRBV28	TRBJ1-2	15	-	-	TGTGCCAGCAGCTATAGGGGGGCGGGGAACTATGGCTACACCTTC	CASSYRGAGNYGYTF
TRBV29-1	TRBJ2-2	14	few	TRBD1	TGCAGCGTTGGACAGGGACGGGGCACCGGGGAGCTGTTTTTT	CSVGQGRGTGELFF
TRBV12-3/TRBV12-4	TRBJ1-4	14	-	-	TGTGCCAGCAGTGCGACGGGACCGCGGGAAAAACTGTTTTTT	CASSATGPREKLFF
TRBV7-8	TRBJ2-2	17	few	-	TGTGCCAGCAGCTTAGCCCCAAGGGGGCCGGGGGGCGGGGAGCTGTTTTTT	CASSLAPRGPGGGELFF
TRBV4-2	TRBJ2-3	14	-	-	TGTGCCAGCAGCCTAGAGGGGCGGGGAGATACGCAGTATTTT	CASSLEGRGDTQYF
TRBV7-2	TRBJ2-6	16	-	-	TGTGCCAGCAGCTTACAGGGGGGAAGAGGGGCCAACGTCCTGACTTTC	CASSLQGGRGANVLTF
TRBV7-9	TRBJ1-2	14	few	-	TGTGCCAGCAGCCCCGGGTCCACAAACTATGGCTACACCTTC	CASSPGSTNYGYTF
TRBV13	TRBJ1-1	14	few	-	TGTGCCAGCAGCTTAGAATACCTGCGCACTGAAGCTTTCTTT	CASSLEYLRTEAFF
TRBV10-1	TRBJ2-5	12	few	-	TGCGCCAGCAGTGATATGGGGGGACAGACGTACTTC	CASSDMGGQTYF
TRBV5-4	TRBJ2-1	17	few	TRBD2	TGTGCCAGCAGCTTGGTTCGAGGCCTAGCGGGCTACAATGAGCAGTTCTTC	CASSLVRGLAGYNEQFF
TRBV6-2/TRBV6-3	TRBJ1-4	14	-	-	TGTGCCAGCGGCCCCGGGACCTTGGCTGAAAAACTGTTTTTT	CASGPGTLAEKLFF
TRBV6-5	TRBJ2-7	15	-	TRBD1	TGTGCCAGCAGTTTTGAGACAGGGGGCTCATACGAGCAGTACTTC	CASSFETGGSYEQYF
TRBV20-1	TRBJ2-7	13	-	TRBD1	TGCAGTGCCCACCGGGACAGTTCCTACGAGCAGTACTTC	CSAHRDSSYEQYF
TRBV5-1	TRBJ2-5	12	-	-	TGCGCCAGCAGGCCTGGGGAGGAGACCCAGTACTTC	CASRPGEETQYF
TRBV5-6	TRBJ2-1	16	-	-	TGTGCCAGCAGCTTCGGGACCGCCAGCTCCTACAATGAGCAGTTCTTC	CASSFGTASSYNEQFF
TRBV5-1	TRBJ1-2	18	-	TRBD1	TGCGCCAGCAGCTTGGACCCCCCGACAGGGGGCGCCGGTAGAGGCTACACCTTC	CASSLDPPTGGAGRGYTF
TRBV6-4	TRBJ2-2	20	few	TRBD2	TGTGCCAGTCTCGGAGCAGGCAAAGGGCTAGCGGGAGTTGGGACCGGGGAGCTGTTTTTT	CASLGAGKGLAGVGTGELFF
TRBV5-1	TRBJ1-4	14	-	TRBD1	TGCGCCAGCAGCAAACAGGGGGGAGATGAAAAACTGTTTTTT	CASSKQGGDEKLFF
TRBV20-1	TRBJ2-3	14	-	-	TGCAGTGCTAGAGAACCCCGTTCCACAGATACGCAGTATTTT	CSAREPRSTDTQYF
TRBV12-3/TRBV12-4	TRBJ2-5	14	few	TRBD1	TGTGCCAGCAGTTCGAGAGGGGGCGGAGAGACCCAGTACTTC	CASSSRGGGETQYF
TRBV7-9	TRBJ2-1	16	-	TRBD2	TGTGCCAGCAGCTTCGCACGCCTAGCGGGATCCAATGAGCAGTTCTTC	CASSFARLAGSNEQFF
TRBV5-6	TRBJ2-3	13	few	-	TGTGCCAGCAGCCCGCCCGATACAGATACGCAGTATTTT	CASSPPDTDTQYF
TRBV7-9	TRBJ1-1	15	few	-	TGTGCCAGCAGCACCCTACAGGAAAGAGACACTGAAGCTTTCTTT	CASSTLQERDTEAFF
TRBV6-1	TRBJ2-2	16	few	TRBD2	TGTGCCAGTAGTGTCAGGACTAGCGAGTGGGCCGGGGAGCTGTTTTTT	CASSVRTSEWAGELFF
TRBV7-9	TRBJ1-2	12	-	-	TGTGCCAGCAGCTTCGGTCAGGGACCCTACACCTTC	CASSFGQGPYTF
TRBV7-6	TRBJ2-1	16	-	TRBD2	TGTGCCAGCAGCTCAACAGCGGGGGGAACTACAAGTGAGCAGTTCTTC	CASSSTAGGTTSEQFF
TRBV5-6	TRBJ2-5	14	-	-	TGTGCCAGCAGCTTGGACTCTACCCAAGAGACCCAGTACTTC	CASSLDSTQETQYF
TRBV7-8	TRBJ2-3	17	few	TRBD1	TGTGCCAGCAGCTTAGCTACAGGGGGGCTCAGGACAGATACGCAGTATTTT	CASSLATGGLRTDTQYF
TRBV3-1	TRBJ2-1	17	-	TRBD1	TGTGCCAGCAGCGCCCGATCTGGGACAGGGCCATACAATGAGCAGTTCTTC	CASSARSGTGPYNEQFF
TRBV27	TRBJ1-2	13	-	-	TGTGCCAGCAGTTCACGCGTTGGCTATGGCTACACCTTC	CASSSRVGYGYTF
TRBV5-5	TRBJ1-3	15	few	-	TGTGCCAGCAGCTTGGATCCCGGCTCCTGGAACACCATATATTTT	CASSLDPGSWNTIYF
TRBV11-2	TRBJ1-1	13	-	-	TGTGCCAGCAGCTTAATCAGCGGGGCTGAAGCTTTCTTT	CASSLISGAEAFF
TRBV12-3/TRBV12-4	TRBJ2-7	16	-	TRBD1	TGTGCCAGCCCCGAAGGGGGCAGGGATAGGGCCTACGAGCAGTACTTC	CASPEGGRDRAYEQYF
TRBV7-2	TRBJ1-4	15	-	-	TGTGCCAGCAGCCCCCAGACCTCAACTAATGAAAAACTGTTTTTT	CASSPQTSTNEKLFF
TRBV12-3/TRBV12-4	TRBJ2-3	15	-	TRBD2	TGTGCCAGCAGTTTTTCTAGCGGGAAAACAGATACGCAGTATTTT	CASSFSSGKTDTQYF
TRBV9	TRBJ2-5	15	-	TRBD2	TGTGCCAGCAGCGTAGGGGCGGGGGGTGGAGAGACCCAGTACTTC	CASSVGAGGGETQYF
TRBV20-1	TRBJ1-1	11	-	-	TGCAGTGCTGGGGGGGGTCCCCGGGCTTTCTTT	CSAGGGPRAFF
TRBV9	TRBJ2-7	13	-	-	TGTGCCAGCAGCGTAGACAGGAACTACGAGCAGTACTTC	CASSVDRNYEQYF
TRBV10-1	TRBJ1-1	13	many	TRBD1	TGCGCCGGAGGGGACAGGGTGAACACTGAAGCTTTCTTT	CAGGDRVNTEAFF
TRBV12-3/TRBV12-4	TRBJ2-7	15	-	-	TGTGCCAGCAGTTTTAAGGGGGTTTACTCCTACGAGCAGTACTTC	CASSFKGVYSYEQYF
TRBV20-1	TRBJ2-1	12	few	-	TGCAGTGCCATCAGCTCCTACAATGAGCAGTTCTTC	CSAISSYNEQFF
TRBV24-1	TRBJ2-1	14	-	-	TGTGCCACCAGTGACCCCACAGCTTACAATGAGCAGTTCTTC	CATSDPTAYNEQFF
TRBV14	TRBJ1-2	13	-	-	TGTGCCAGCAGCCCATCACGGGGTGTCGGCTACACCTTC	CASSPSRGVGYTF
TRBV5-1	TRBJ2-7	14	-	-	TGCGCCAGCAGCTTGGAAGGGGACACCTACGAGCAGTACTTC	CASSLEGDTYEQYF
TRBV3-1	TRBJ1-2	15	few	-	TGTGCCAGCAGCCTCGAGCCGGGACTCCTCTATGGCTACACCTTC	CASSLEPGLLYGYTF
TRBV28	TRBJ2-1	12	many	-	TGTGCCAGCAGGGTCAGATTCAATGAGCAGTTCTTC	CASRVRFNEQFF
TRBV6-6	TRBJ1-3	12	many	-	TGTGCCAGCACCCTGCCTGGAAACACCATATATTTT	CASTLPGNTIYF
TRBV25-1	TRBJ2-7	12	-	-	TGTGCCAGCAGTGGATACCTTTACGAGCAGTACTTC	CASSGYLYEQYF
TRBV6-1	TRBJ1-1	12	-	-	TGTGCCACCAAAGTGGGGGGAACTGAAGCTTTCTTT	CATKVGGTEAFF
TRBV11-3	TRBJ2-1	14	few	-	TGTGCCAGCAGCTTAGGAGGGATTCACAATGAGCAGTTCTTC	CASSLGGIHNEQFF